This T cell receptor beta chain was obtained from a study of identical twins. Using its own MiXCR run on the 5' RACE reads, TCRdb lists one record per CDR3 protein. The table includes about 220,000 distinct CDR3 sequences, approximately 8.3% detected once. This clonotype was picked up many times. After removal of 7 bases from V and 4 bases from J, the junction contained 11 bases not matched to a gene. The CDR3 runs 14 residues. Per the germline V gene, CDR1 is SQVTM and CDR2 is ANQGSEA. These data were also filed under a second study, of yellow fever vaccine responses in identical twins.

The TCR sequence derives from a woman between 18 and 30 years old in good health. The rearrangement joins TRBV29-1 to TRBJ1-2; 8 bases agree with TRBD1. The sequencing sample was made of memory (CD45RO+) T cells sorted from blood. The CDR3 loop reads CSGYPGQDIYGYTF. CDR3 coding DNA: TGCAGCGGTTACCCGGGACAGGACATCTATGGCTACACCTTC.